Each of the 11 T cell receptor beta chains below was sequenced from the same sample in a study of blood T cell repertoires in COVID-19 (dated by TCRdb to 2018 to 2021). Libraries were made using the immunoSEQ multiplex PCR assay. As stored in TCRdb, this immuneACCESS dataset retains in-frame rearrangements with V and J assigned. A fraction of the clones does not appear; measured against another copy, unresolved V genes explain less than half of the discrepancy, and the remainder lacks a known reason. The sample yields some 270,000 clones; about nine tenths were counted once. 2% to 2.5% of the sample comes from the top ten. Sequencing was done on a sample of peripheral blood. Receptors originate from a man between 45 and 60 years old with acute or convalescent COVID-19.

The chain links TRBV11-2 to TRBJ2-5, with TRBD1 matching 7 bases. V trimming: 4 bases; J trimming: 3 bases; junction bases outside the gene matches: 8. Germline V gene sequence: CDR1 SGHAT, CDR2 FQNNGV. The CDR3 has 15 amino acids. DNA for the CDR3: TGTGCCAGCAGCTCGCGATCCGGGACAGAAGAGACCCAGTACTTC. Amino acids: CASSSRSGTEETQYF.

The V call is TRBV11-1, the J call TRBJ2-1; TRBD1 is a possible D gene (5 bases). The germline V gene has CDR1 SGHAT and CDR2 FQDESV (reference sequence). V was pared by 0 bases and J by 9 bases, with 12 bases between. The CDR3 is 14 amino acids. CDR3 DNA sequence: TGTGCCAGCAGCTTAGCGGGGCGCCTCGGTGAGCAGTTCTTC. Amino acid sequence: CASSLAGRLGEQFF.

In nucleotides, the CDR3 is TGTGCCAGCAGCCGAGGGGGAAATGAGCAGTTCTTC. It translates to CASSRGGNEQFF. The chain links TRBV12-3 or TRBV12-4 to TRBJ2-1, with TRBD1 as a possible D gene (6 bases). Trimming took off 6 bases at V and 7 bases at J, with 10 bases between the two ends. This CDR3 contains 12 residues.

This chain joins TRBV7-9 and TRBJ2-3; the D gene is possibly TRBD1 (6 bases). Per the germline V gene, CDR1 is SEHNR and CDR2 is FQNEAQ (reference sequence). V was cut by 3 bases and J by 4 bases, with 14 bases left in between. The CDR3 sequence is 15 residues long. CDR3 bases: TGTGCCAGCAGCTTGACAGGCGGATCGCCAGATACGCAGTATTTT. Protein product: CASSLTGGSPDTQYF.

The gene calls are TRBV2 and TRBJ2-7; 8 positions agree with TRBD2. J was trimmed by 7 bases and V by 6 bases; bases with no gene match: 11. The germline V gene encodes CDR1 SNHLY and CDR2 FYNNEI. This CDR3 has 14 amino acids. CDR3 region: CASRFSGERQEQYF. The CDR3 nucleotides read TGTGCCAGCAGGTTTAGCGGGGAAAGGCAGGAGCAGTACTTC.

The V and J genes are TRBV5-8 and TRBJ1-5; possible D gene TRBD1, 5 bases. The CDR3 runs 16 residues. From germline, CDR1 is SGHTS and CDR2 YDEGEE. Trimming took 1 base from V and 4 from J, leaving 15 bases between them. The CDR3 is CASSLLSRVGNQPQHF. In DNA, the CDR3 is TGTGCCAGCAGCTTGTTATCCAGGGTAGGAAATCAGCCCCAGCATTTT.

This clone appeared a single time. V and J are TRBV18 and TRBJ2-7; 10 nucleotides line up with TRBD2. Per the germline V gene, CDR1 is KGHSH and CDR2 is LQKENI. Germline trimming cut 6 bases from V and 4 bases from J; bases unmatched to any gene: 9. The length of the CDR3 is 15 residues. CDR3 protein: CASSLFSGGAYEQYF. The CDR3, as DNA: TGTGCCAGCTCTCTTTTCAGCGGGGGGGCTTACGAGCAGTACTTC.

The chain couples TRBV18 to TRBJ1-6; no reliable D call. The CDR3 runs 15 residues. Germline loops: CDR1 KGHSH, CDR2 LQKENI. V lost 6 bases to trimming and J lost 5 bases, with 14 bases between them. The CDR3 loop reads CASSEVRGNNSPLHF. Written as DNA, the CDR3 is TGTGCCAGCTCCGAAGTGAGAGGGAATAATTCACCCCTCCACTTT.

The chain uses TRBV27 and TRBJ2-2, with a tentative D call TRBD2 (5 bases). V was shortened by 0 bases and J by 3 bases, with 8 bases between the two germline ends. Looked up from germline, CDR1 is MNHEY and CDR2 is SMNVEV (reference sequence). The CDR3 contains 15 residues. The CDR3 bases are TGTGCCAGCAGTTTATCCGGGGTTCACACCGGGGAGCTGTTTTTT. Translation gives CASSLSGVHTGELFF.

This chain links TRBV30 with TRBJ1-4; D unresolved. CDR3 length equals 13 residues. CDR1 and CDR2 (germline): GTSNPN, SVGIG (reference sequence). Trimming cost V 4 bases and J 2 bases, with 8 bases left between them. The CDR3 spells CAWNYGTNEKLFF. CDR3 coding DNA: TGTGCCTGGAATTATGGCACTAATGAAAAACTGTTTTTT.

The chain couples TRBV6-5 to TRBJ2-7; 7 nucleotides align to TRBD2. The CDR3 spans 14 residues. Germline trimming cut 6 bases from V and 6 bases from J; bases unmatched to any gene: 11. CDR1 is MNHEY and CDR2 is SVGAGI in the germline V gene. The CDR3: CASSRPGGRGEQYF. The CDR3 DNA follows: TGTGCCAGCAGCCGACCGGGGGGACGGGGCGAGCAGTACTTC.